This section outlines one T cell receptor beta chain sequence together with its context. What it binds is not known. The data originate from a study of OX40 agonist ivuxolimab in advanced cancers. Whole-study context: Ivuxolimab, an antibody that agonizes OX40 (CD134), was administered to the patients. Enrollees could have had prior anti-PD-1, anti-PD-L1 or anti-CTLA-4 therapy, which about 42% had received. The study reported partial responses in three patients: one hepatocellular carcinoma, two cutaneous melanoma.

Germline CDR1 is KGHSH and CDR2 is LQKENI. V was trimmed by 4 bases and J by 3 bases, leaving 9 bases between them. The CDR3 length is 13 residues. General study findings and limits: The work left the antigen specificity of expanded peripheral T cells undetermined.

The protocol was immunoSEQ multiplex PCR, while the TCRdb copy is restricted to in-frame clones and leaves out a portion. Found here are 55,000 to 75,000 clones, roughly 80% of them singletons; the top ten hold approximately 5%. The sequencing here drew on CD4+ or CD8+ T cells sorted from blood, taken in a trial of the OX40 agonist ivuxolimab. The chain couples TRBV18 to TRBJ1-1; perhaps TRBD1 as D (5 bases). The source is an adult with an advanced solid tumor such as melanoma, head and neck, liver or kidney cancer. For the CDR3, the DNA is TGTGCCAGCTCACTTGGCAGGGACACTGAAGCTTTCTTT. It codes for CASSLGRDTEAFF.